Described below is a single TCR beta chain sequence and its context. Its antigen is not known. Investigators reverse transcribed all isolated RNA, so they sequenced expressed TCRB transcripts. Using immunoSEQ multiplex PCR, the repertoire was profiled, and TCRdb retains in-frame clones only, with some absent. The sample records about 660,000 clones, about 14% being singletons. The data originate from a study of beta chain features in type 1 diabetes. Overall study: There were some 110 million sorted cells examined across all samples. General study findings and limits: When Type 1 diabetes patients were examined, their TCRB CDR3s proved moderately but significantly shorter in all four CD4+ subsets. The study left unresolved whether HLA type influences TCRB rearrangement.

The CDR3 contains 16 residues. With V trimmed by 7 bases and J by 8 bases, 12 bases remained unmatched. Per germline, CDR1 LGHNA and CDR2 YNFKEQ. The clonotype originates from a man between 18 and 35 years old with type 1 diabetes. The rearrangement links TRBV4-2 to TRBJ2-1; 12 nucleotides match TRBD2. Sequences were obtained from naive CD4+ T cells from blood. This CDR3 is CASTADLAGGPDEQFF. The DNA of the CDR3 is TGTGCCAGCACCGCAGACCTAGCGGGAGGGCCGGATGAGCAGTTCTTC.